This passage covers 14 T cell receptor beta chains from one sample sequenced in a study of T cell changes during pregnancy in multiple sclerosis. Produced via immunoSEQ multiplex PCR; TCRdb's table is partial and in-frame only. The sample has about 32,000 clones, more than 70% seen once; the top ten hold approximately 5%. The sample consisted of CD8+ T cells from peripheral blood mononuclear cells, taken in the first trimester of pregnancy. These receptors were obtained from a female donor with multiple sclerosis, enrolled in a pregnancy study.

J is TRBJ2-1 and V is TRBV5-3; 9 nucleotides match TRBD2. TRBV5-3 belongs to the ORF category, with a function that is uncertain. CDR3 length: 14 amino acids. V shed 4 bases, J shed 8 bases, and the junction held 7 bases outside the gene matches. This CDR3 reads CARSPSGRPHEQFF. CDR3 coding DNA: TGTGCCAGAAGCCCAAGCGGGAGGCCCCATGAGCAGTTCTTC.

This chain links TRBV19 with TRBJ1-1; D is unresolved. The CDR3 sequence is 12 residues long. The V and J ends lost 3 bases and 8 bases respectively, with 10 bases between them. CDR1 is LNHDA, CDR2 SQIVND, per germline (reference sequence). CDR3 protein: CASSIPSREAFF. The DNA of the CDR3 is TGTGCCAGTAGTATCCCGTCCCGGGAAGCTTTCTTT. The whole variable domain, filled in from reference TRBV19 and TRBJ1-1, reads DGGITQSPKYLFRKEGQNVTLSCEQNLNHDAMYWYRQDPGQGLRLIYYSQIVNDFQKGDIAEGYSVSREKKESFPLTVTSAQKNPTAFYLCASSIPSREAFFGQGTRLTVV.

This rearrangement joins TRBV12-5 to TRBJ2-7; D is unclear. CDR1 is LGHNT, CDR2 FRNRAP, per germline. Trimming took off 6 bases at V and 0 bases at J, with 15 bases between the two ends. This CDR3 is 15 amino acids long. The CDR3 here is CASGDDSNRSYEQYF. In nucleotides, the CDR3 is TGTGCTAGTGGAGATGACTCAAACCGCTCCTACGAGCAGTACTTC.

This clone was observed once. The rearrangement joins TRBV18 to TRBJ1-2; 8 bases agree with TRBD1. Germline CDR1 reads KGHSH; CDR2 reads LQKENI. This CDR3 has 16 amino acids. V lost 6 bases and J lost 6; bases outside the gene matches: 15. The CDR3 DNA is TGTGCCAGCTCTGTCCAGGGGGCGGACGGCCCCCATGGCTACACCTTC. Protein product: CASSVQGADGPHGYTF.

The V call is TRBV4-2, the J call TRBJ2-1, with D possibly being TRBD2 (5 bases). Trimming shortened V by 2 bases and J by 5 bases, and 10 bases separated the two germline ends. Germline V lookup: CDR1 LGHNA, CDR2 YNFKEQ. The CDR3 sequence is 14 residues long. The CDR3 DNA sequence: TGTGCCAGCAGCCAACCTGAGGAGGACAATGAGCAGTTCTTC. Translation gives CASSQPEEDNEQFF.

The DNA of the CDR3 is TGTGCCATCAGTGGTCTCTTTCTGGGGAGAGCTTTCTTT. This sequence encodes CAISGLFLGRAFF. This chain uses TRBV10-3 with TRBJ1-1; the D is unclear. The CDR3 is 13 amino acids. V shed 4 bases and J shed 10 bases, with 16 bases lying between them. Germline values: CDR1 ENHRY, CDR2 SYGVKD.

The V call is TRBV6-4, the J call TRBJ2-1; D might be TRBD1 (6 bases). CDR1 and CDR2 from the germline V gene are MRHNA and SNTAGT. V was shortened by 5 bases and J by 4 bases, with 15 bases between the two germline ends. CDR3 length: 15 residues. CDR3 nucleotide sequence: TGTGCCAGCAGTCAGACAGGATTTGATTACAATGAGCAGTTCTTC. Translation gives CASSQTGFDYNEQFF.

V and J are TRBV6-5 and TRBJ2-1; TRBD2 aligns across 9 bases. This CDR3 has 15 residues. Germline V lookup: CDR1 MNHEY, CDR2 SVGAGI. V lost 1 base to trimming and J lost 8 bases; unmatched junction nucleotides: 6. The CDR3 coding sequence is TGTGCCAGCAGTTACTTGGGACTAGCTGGCGATGAGCAGTTCTTC. Amino acid sequence: CASSYLGLAGDEQFF.

This sequence joins TRBV5-1 and TRBJ1-1, with TRBD1 matching 7 bases. There are 16 residues in the CDR3. J gave up 4 bases and V 2 bases, and 11 bases lay outside the gene matches. Germline CDR1 and CDR2: SGHRS and YFSETQ. The CDR3 spells CASSFEWTGRGTEAFF. CDR3 coding DNA: TGCGCCAGCAGCTTCGAATGGACAGGAAGGGGCACTGAAGCTTTCTTT. The full variable domain, its missing parts supplied by reference TRBV5-1 and TRBJ1-1, is KAGVTQTPRYLIKTRGQQVTLSCSPISGHRSVSWYQQTPGQGLQFLFEYFSETQRNKGNFPGRFSGRQFSNSRSEMNVSTLELGDSALYLCASSFEWTGRGTEAFFGQGTRLTVV.

The chain has TRBV5-4 and TRBJ1-2; no reliable D call. The V gene lost 3 bases and the J gene lost 7 bases, with 22 bases spanning the gap. The CDR3 has 16 amino acids. The germline V gene has CDR1 SGHNT and CDR2 YYREEE (reference sequence). The CDR3 protein is CASSSTETDLLGGYTF. The CDR3 coding sequence is TGTGCCAGCAGCTCTACAGAGACCGATTTGCTGGGTGGCTACACCTTC.

The chain links TRBV6-5 to TRBJ1-5; D gene unclear. With 6 bases removed from V and 0 bases from J, the gap between germline ends came to 12 bases. Germline V gene data show CDR1 as MNHEY and CDR2 as SVGAGI. There are 15 residues in the CDR3. This CDR3 is CASSRHGFSNQPQHF. The CDR3 DNA is TGTGCCAGCAGCCGACATGGATTTAGCAATCAGCCCCAGCATTTT.

The J gene is TRBJ2-7, the V gene TRBV5-1, with 11 bases that match TRBD2. J gave up 4 bases and V 1 base, and 4 bases lay outside the gene matches. CDR1 and CDR2 (germline): SGHRS, YFSETQ. The CDR3 consists of 15 residues. This CDR3 is CASSLTSGSGYEQYF. The CDR3 nucleotides read TGCGCCAGCAGCTTGACTAGCGGGAGCGGGTACGAGCAGTACTTC.

CDR3 coding DNA: TGTGCCAGCAGATTACAGGGGTACACTGAAGCTTTCTTT. Translating it yields CASRLQGYTEAFF. The V and J genes are TRBV27 and TRBJ1-1; TRBD1 aligns across 7 bases. The V segment lost 6 bases and the J segment 3 bases; nucleotides outside the gene matches: 4. Germline assignment: CDR1 MNHEY and CDR2 SMNVEV (reference sequence). This CDR3 spans 13 amino acids.

The chain has TRBV11-2 and TRBJ2-1; the match to TRBD2 covers 10 bases. The germline V gene encodes CDR1 SGHAT and CDR2 FQNNGV. The V gene end was trimmed by 0 bases and the J gene end by 5 bases; junction bases not matched to a gene: 4. This CDR3 spans 16 amino acids. CDR3 nucleotide sequence: TGTGCCAGCAGCTTAGATACTAGCGGGACTAACAATGAGCAGTTCTTC. This encodes CASSLDTSGTNNEQFF. The whole variable domain, remainder taken from reference TRBV11-2 and TRBJ2-1, is EAGVAQSPRYKIIEKRQSVAFWCNPISGHATLYWYQQILGQGPKLLIQFQNNGVVDDSQLPKDRFSAERLKGVDSTLKIQPAKLEDSAVYLCASSLDTSGTNNEQFFGPGTRLTVL.